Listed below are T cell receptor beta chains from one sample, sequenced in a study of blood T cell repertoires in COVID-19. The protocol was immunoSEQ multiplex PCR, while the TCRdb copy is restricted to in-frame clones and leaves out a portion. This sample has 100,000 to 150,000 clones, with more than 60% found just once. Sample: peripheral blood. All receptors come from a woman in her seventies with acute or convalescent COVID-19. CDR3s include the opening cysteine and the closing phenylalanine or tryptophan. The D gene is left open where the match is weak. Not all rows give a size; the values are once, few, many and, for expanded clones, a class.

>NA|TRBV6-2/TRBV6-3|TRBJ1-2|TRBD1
TGTGCCAGCAGCCTGACAGGGAACTATGGCTACACCTTC
CASSLTGNYGYTF
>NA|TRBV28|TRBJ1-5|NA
TGTGCCAGCAGTACCCCTCCAGCGCATCAGCCCCAGCATTTT
CASSTPPAHQPQHF
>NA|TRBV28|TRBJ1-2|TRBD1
TGTGCCAGCAGCCCGACAGGGGGCGTAGGCTACACCTTC
CASSPTGGVGYTF
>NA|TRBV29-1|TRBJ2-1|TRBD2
TGCAGCGTGGACTCCGGGACTAGAGTTTGGAATGAGCAGTTCTTC
CSVDSGTRVWNEQFF
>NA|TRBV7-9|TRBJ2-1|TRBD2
TGTGCCAGCACTGGGACTAGCGCCTACAATGAGCAGTTCTTC
CASTGTSAYNEQFF
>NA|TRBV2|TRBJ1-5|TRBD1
TGTGCCAGCACCTCGGACAGGGGGCTTGATCAGCCCCAGCATTTT
CASTSDRGLDQPQHF
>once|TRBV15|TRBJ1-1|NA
TGTGCCACCAGCAGAGATCGTGCTGAAGCTTTCTTT
CATSRDRAEAFF
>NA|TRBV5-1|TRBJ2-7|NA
TGCGCCAGCAGCCGTTCAGGGGAGCCTCAGTACGAGCAGTACTTC
CASSRSGEPQYEQYF
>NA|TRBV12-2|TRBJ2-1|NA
TGTGCAAGTCGCTTAGAAGGAGGACTAGCGATGCATGAGCAGTTCTTC
CASRLEGGLAMHEQFF
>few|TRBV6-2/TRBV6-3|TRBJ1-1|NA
TGTGCCAGCAGTCCCGCCGGGAGGAACACTGAAGCTTTCTTT
CASSPAGRNTEAFF
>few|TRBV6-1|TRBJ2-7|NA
TGTGCCAGCTCCCTTTACGGGCAGGGTTCCTACGAGCAGTACTTC
CASSLYGQGSYEQYF
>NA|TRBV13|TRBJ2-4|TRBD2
TGTGCCAGCAGCTTAGAACGCGGGAGGAACGGAAACATTCAGTACTTC
CASSLERGRNGNIQYF
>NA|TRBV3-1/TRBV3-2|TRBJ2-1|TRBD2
TGTGCCAGCAGCCAAGATAGGCTAGCGGGGACATACAATGAGCAGTTCTTC
CASSQDRLAGTYNEQFF
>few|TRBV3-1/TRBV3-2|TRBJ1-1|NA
TGTGCCAGCAGCCAATCCCAGGGAAACACTGAAGCTTTCTTT
CASSQSQGNTEAFF
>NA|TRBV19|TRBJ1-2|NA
TGTGCCAGCAACTTGGGGGGATCCTATGGCTACACCTTC
CASNLGGSYGYTF
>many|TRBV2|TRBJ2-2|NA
TGTGCCAGCAGTGAACTCCTCACCGGGGAGCTGTTTTTT
CASSELLTGELFF
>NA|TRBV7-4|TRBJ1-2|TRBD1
TGTGCCAGCAGCTACAGGGGAGGCTACACCTTC
CASSYRGGYTF
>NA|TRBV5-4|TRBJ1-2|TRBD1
TGTGCCAGCAGCTTTTTCGACAGGGTTTATTATGGCTACACCTTC
CASSFFDRVYYGYTF
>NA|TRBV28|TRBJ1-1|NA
TGTGCCAGCAGCCAAACAGAAGGTGGCACTGAAGCTTTCTTT
CASSQTEGGTEAFF
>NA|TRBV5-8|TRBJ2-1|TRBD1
TGTGCCAGCAGCTTGGATCGACAGGGAATGTACTACAATGAGCAGTTCTTC
CASSLDRQGMYYNEQFF
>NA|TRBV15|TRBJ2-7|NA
TGTGCCACCAGCAGAGATCGTTGGCTAGAAGAGCAGTACTTC
CATSRDRWLEEQYF
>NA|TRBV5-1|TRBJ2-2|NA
TGCGCCAGCAGCTTAGGCGGGAACACCGGGGAGCTGTTTTTT
CASSLGGNTGELFF
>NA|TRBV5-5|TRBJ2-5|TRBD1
TGTGCCAGCAGCTTGGTGGGGACAGAAGAGACCCAGTACTTC
CASSLVGTEETQYF
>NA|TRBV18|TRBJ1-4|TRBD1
TGTGCCAGCTCACCGGACCAACAGGGGGCTGTTGAAAAACTGTTTTTT
CASSPDQQGAVEKLFF